This entry features one T cell receptor (beta chain) sequence. Treatment denoted: preoperative locoregional IRX-2 cytokine immunotherapy. Samples came from a phase Ib trial of preoperative locoregional IRX-2 cytokine immunotherapy. This specimen comes from a study of preoperative IRX-2 immunotherapy in early breast cancer. CDR3 length: 18 amino acids. Germline trimming cut 9 bases from V and 1 base from J; bases unmatched to any gene: 12. Per germline, CDR1 SGHRS and CDR2 YFSETQ. Libraries were prepared by immunoSEQ multiplex PCR; TCRdb keeps only in-frame clonotypes and omits some of them. This sample carries roughly 43,000 clones, approximately 95% of them seen once, and the ten largest clones take around 1.6%.

The chain recombines TRBV5-1 with TRBJ2-2, with 13 bases that match TRBD2. The sequencing here drew on tumor tissue, taken after IRX-2 immunotherapy. The clonotype comes from a human donor with breast cancer. CDR3 region: CATKGLAGKTENTGELFF. DNA of the CDR3: TGCGCCACCAAGGGACTAGCGGGGAAAACGGAGAACACCGGGGAGCTGTTTTTT. The full variable domain, rest sourced from reference TRBV5-1 and TRBJ2-2, is KAGVTQTPRYLIKTRGQQVTLSCSPISGHRSVSWYQQTPGQGLQFLFEYFSETQRNKGNFPGRFSGRQFSNSRSEMNVSTLELGDSALYLCATKGLAGKTENTGELFFGEGSRLTVL.